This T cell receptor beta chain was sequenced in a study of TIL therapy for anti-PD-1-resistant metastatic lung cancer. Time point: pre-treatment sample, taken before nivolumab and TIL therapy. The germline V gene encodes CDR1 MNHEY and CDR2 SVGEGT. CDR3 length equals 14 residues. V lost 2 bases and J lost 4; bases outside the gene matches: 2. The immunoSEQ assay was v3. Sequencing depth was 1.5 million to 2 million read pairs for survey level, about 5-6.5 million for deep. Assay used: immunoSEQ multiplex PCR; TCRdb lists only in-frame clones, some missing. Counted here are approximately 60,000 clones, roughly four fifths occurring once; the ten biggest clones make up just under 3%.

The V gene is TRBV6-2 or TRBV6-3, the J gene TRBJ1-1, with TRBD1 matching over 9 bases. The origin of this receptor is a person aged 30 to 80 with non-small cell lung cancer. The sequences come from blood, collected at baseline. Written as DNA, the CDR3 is TGTGCCAGCAGTTACACGGACAGGGGCACTGAAGCTTTCTTT. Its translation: CASSYTDRGTEAFF.